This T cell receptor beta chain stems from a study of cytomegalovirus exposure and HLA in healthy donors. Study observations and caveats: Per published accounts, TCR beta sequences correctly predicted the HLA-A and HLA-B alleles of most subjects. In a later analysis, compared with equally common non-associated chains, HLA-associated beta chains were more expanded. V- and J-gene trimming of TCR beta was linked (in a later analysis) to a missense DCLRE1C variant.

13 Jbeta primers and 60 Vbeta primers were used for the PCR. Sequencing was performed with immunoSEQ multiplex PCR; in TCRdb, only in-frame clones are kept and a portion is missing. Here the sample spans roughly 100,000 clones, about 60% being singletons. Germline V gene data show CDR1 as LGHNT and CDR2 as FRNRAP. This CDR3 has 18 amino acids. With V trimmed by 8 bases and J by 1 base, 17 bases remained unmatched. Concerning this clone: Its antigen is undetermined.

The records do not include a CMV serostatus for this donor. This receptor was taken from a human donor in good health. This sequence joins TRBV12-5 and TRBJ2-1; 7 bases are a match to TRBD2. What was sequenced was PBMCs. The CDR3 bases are TGTGCTAGTACCTCCCGCCCTATGGGAGGGAGTTCCTACAATGAGCAGTTCTTC. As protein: CASTSRPMGGSSYNEQFF. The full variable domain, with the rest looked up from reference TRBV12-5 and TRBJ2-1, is DARVTQTPRHKVTEMGQEVTMRCQPILGHNTVFWYRQTMMQGLELLAYFRNRAPLDDSGMPKDRFSAEMPDATLATLKIQPSEPRDSAVYFCASTSRPMGGSSYNEQFFGPGTRLTVL.